This T cell receptor (beta chain) was sequenced for a study of control samples from healthy donors and cancer patients. Germline CDR1 and CDR2: MGHRA and YSYEKL. Trimming removed 1 base from V and 12 bases from J; junction bases left unmatched: 14. CDR3 size: 16 residues. Here immunoSEQ multiplex PCR was the method, and the copy in TCRdb shows in-frame clones only, minus some. The sample has around 82,000 clones; around 87% are singletons. This chain connects TRBV4-1 to TRBJ2-1; 8 positions agree with TRBD1. The receptor was derived from a middle-aged man in good health. The sample taken for sequencing was blood. CDR3 DNA: TGCGCCAGCAGCCAAGGCGTTGGCCAGGGGGCAGGGGGGCAGTTCTTC. Translation gives CASSQGVGQGAGGQFF.